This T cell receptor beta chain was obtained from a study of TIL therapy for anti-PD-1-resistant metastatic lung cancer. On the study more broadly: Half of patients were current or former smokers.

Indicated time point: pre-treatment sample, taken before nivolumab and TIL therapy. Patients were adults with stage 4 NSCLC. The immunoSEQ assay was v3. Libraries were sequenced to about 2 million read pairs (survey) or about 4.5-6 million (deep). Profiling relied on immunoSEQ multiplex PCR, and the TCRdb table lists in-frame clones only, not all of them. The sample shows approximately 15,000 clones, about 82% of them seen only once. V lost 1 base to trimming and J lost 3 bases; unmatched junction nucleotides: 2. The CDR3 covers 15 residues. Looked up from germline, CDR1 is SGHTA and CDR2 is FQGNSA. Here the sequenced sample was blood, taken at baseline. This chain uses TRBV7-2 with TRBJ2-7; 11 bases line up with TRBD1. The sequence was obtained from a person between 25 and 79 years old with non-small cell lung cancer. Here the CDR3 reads CASSLGTGGYYEQYF. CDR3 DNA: TGTGCCAGCAGCTTAGGGACAGGGGGCTACTACGAGCAGTACTTC.